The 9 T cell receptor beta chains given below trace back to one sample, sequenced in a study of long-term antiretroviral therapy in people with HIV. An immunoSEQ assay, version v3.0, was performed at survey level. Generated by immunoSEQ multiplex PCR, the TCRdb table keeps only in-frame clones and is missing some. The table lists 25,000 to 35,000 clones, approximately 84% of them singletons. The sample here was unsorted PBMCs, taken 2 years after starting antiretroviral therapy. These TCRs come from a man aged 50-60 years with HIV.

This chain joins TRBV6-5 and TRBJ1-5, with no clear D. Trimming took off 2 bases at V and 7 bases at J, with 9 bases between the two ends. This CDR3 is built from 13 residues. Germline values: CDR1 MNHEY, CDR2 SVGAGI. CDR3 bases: TGTGCCAGCAGTTACGCCCTGAACCAGCCCCAGCATTTT. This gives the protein CASSYALNQPQHF.

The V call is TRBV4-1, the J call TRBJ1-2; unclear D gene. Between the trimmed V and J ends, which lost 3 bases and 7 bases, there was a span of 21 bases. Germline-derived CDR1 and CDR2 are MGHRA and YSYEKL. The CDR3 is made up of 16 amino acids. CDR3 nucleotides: TGCGCCAGCAGCCACGATGGTGGCAGTTCTCTCCGTGGCTACACCTTC. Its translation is CASSHDGGSSLRGYTF.

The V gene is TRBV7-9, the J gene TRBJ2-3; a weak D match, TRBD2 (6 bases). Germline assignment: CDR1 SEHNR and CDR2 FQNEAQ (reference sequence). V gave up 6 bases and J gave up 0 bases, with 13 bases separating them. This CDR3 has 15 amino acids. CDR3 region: CASRRTGTSTDTQYF. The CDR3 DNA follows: TGTGCCAGCAGACGTACCGGGACTAGCACAGATACGCAGTATTTT.

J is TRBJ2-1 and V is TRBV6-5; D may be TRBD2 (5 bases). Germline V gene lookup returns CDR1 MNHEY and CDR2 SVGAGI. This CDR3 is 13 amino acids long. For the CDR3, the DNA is TGTGTTAGTGCGGGTAGAATAAAGGGTGAGCAGTTCTTC. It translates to CVSAGRIKGEQFF.

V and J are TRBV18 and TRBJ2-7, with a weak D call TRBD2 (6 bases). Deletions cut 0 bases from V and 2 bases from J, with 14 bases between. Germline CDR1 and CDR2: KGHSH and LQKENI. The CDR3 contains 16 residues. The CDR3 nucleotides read TGTGCCAGCTCACCACCCGCTGGCGGGATTACCTACGAGCAGTACTTC. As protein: CASSPPAGGITYEQYF.

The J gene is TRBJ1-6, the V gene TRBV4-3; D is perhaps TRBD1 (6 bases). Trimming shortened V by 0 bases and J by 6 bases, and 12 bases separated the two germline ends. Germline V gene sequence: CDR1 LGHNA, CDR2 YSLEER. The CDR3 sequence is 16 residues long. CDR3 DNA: TGCGCCAGCAGCCAAGATTATCGGGGGCTTAATTCACCCCTCCACTTT. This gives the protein CASSQDYRGLNSPLHF.

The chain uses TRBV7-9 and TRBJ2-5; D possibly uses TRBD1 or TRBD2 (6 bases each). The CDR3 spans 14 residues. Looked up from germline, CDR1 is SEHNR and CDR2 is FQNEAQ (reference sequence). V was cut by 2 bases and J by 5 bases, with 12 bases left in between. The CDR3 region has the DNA TGTGCCAGCAGCTTAATGGGGGGCAGGGAGACCCAGTACTTC. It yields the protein CASSLMGGRETQYF.

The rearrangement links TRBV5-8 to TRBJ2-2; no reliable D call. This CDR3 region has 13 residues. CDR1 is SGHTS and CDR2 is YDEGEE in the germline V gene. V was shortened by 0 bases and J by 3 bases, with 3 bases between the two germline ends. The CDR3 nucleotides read TGTGCCAGCAGCTTGGGTTACACCGGGGAGCTGTTTTTT. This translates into CASSLGYTGELFF.

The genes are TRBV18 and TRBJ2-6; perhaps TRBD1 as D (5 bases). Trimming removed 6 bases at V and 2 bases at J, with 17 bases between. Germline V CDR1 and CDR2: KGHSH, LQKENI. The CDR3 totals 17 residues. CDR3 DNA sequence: TGTGCCAGCTCGGACAATGGGGCAGGGACTGGGGCCAACGTCCTGACTTTC. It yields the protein CASSDNGAGTGANVLTF. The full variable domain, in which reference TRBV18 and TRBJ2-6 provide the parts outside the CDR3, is NAGVMQNPRHLVRRRGQEARLRCSPMKGHSHVYWYRQLPEEGLKFMVYLQKENIIDESGMPKERFSAEFPKEGPSILRIQQVVRGDSAAYFCASSDNGAGTGANVLTFGAGSRLTVL.